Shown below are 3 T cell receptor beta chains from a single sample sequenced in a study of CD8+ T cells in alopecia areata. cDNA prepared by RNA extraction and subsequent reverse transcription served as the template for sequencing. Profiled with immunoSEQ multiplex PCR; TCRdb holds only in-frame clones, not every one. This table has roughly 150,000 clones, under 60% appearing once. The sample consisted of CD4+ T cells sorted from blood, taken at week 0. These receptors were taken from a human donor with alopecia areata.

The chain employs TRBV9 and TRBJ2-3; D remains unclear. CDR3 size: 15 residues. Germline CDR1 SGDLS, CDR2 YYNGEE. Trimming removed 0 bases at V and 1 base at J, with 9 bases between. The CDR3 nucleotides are TGTGCCAGCAGCGTAGACGGCGCGGGCACAGATACGCAGTATTTT. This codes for CASSVDGAGTDTQYF.

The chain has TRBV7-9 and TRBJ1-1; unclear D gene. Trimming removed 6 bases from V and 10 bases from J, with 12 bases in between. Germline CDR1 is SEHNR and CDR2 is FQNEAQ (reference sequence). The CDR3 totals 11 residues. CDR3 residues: CASRETGGAFF. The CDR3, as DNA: TGTGCCAGCAGGGAGACTGGCGGAGCTTTCTTT.

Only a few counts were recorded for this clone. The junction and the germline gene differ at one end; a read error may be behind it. CDR3 loop: CASSLSSLETQYF. For the CDR3, the DNA is TGTGCTAGCAGCTTATCGTCTCTGGAGACCCAGTACTTC. The rearrangement uses TRBV7-7 and TRBJ2-5; D unclear. This CDR3 has 13 amino acids. CDR1 and CDR2 (germline): SSHAT, FNYEAQ (reference sequence).